This T cell receptor (beta chain) was sequenced in a study of CD8 T cells in Susac syndrome. TEMRA cells were enriched by FACS, and CD4+ and CD8+ T cells were negatively isolated. RNA, at about 0.45 to 1 ug, was reverse transcribed with random hexamers. MiXCR, applied by TCRdb to the immunoSEQ multiplex PCR reads, yields one record per CDR3 protein. This table has more than 95,000 distinct CDR3 sequences, just under 95% appearing once. CDR1 SGHTA and CDR2 FQGNSA come from the germline V gene. The CDR3 contains 15 residues. Trimming left V 4 bases short and J 1 base short, with 13 bases between. The clonotype comes from a human donor with multiple sclerosis. The sample was CD4+ T cells from PBMCs. This chain joins TRBV7-2 and TRBJ1-1; D is undetermined. The CDR3 DNA follows: TGTGCCAGCAGCTGGCCGGGCCTAAAGAACACTGAAGCTTTCTTT. Its protein is CASSWPGLKNTEAFF.